In its sample, the clone carrying this T cell receptor beta chain was seen once. Source study methods: Reference gene primer amplification in the assay estimated nucleated cell counts. Assay: immunoSEQ multiplex PCR; the TCRdb copy retains only in-frame clones and omits some. V, J and clone size reflect that table, while D and trimming were determined from the DNA. The sample yields 250,000 or so clones, about four fifths seen once. The CDR3 runs 14 residues. V trimming: 3 bases; J trimming: 4 bases; junction bases outside the gene matches: 6. Per the germline V gene, CDR1 is DFQATT and CDR2 is SNEGSKA (reference sequence). These data come from a study of blood T cell repertoires in COVID-19. Study overall: Acute-phase and convalescent COVID-19 samples originated in the United States, Italy and Spain. T cells, B-cell-depleted T cells, or PBMCs supplied cDNA or gDNA.

The rearrangement links TRBV20-1 to TRBJ1-2; TRBD1 matches 9 bases. This TCR was recovered from a woman in her thirties or forties who had recovered from COVID-19. The sample was peripheral blood. This CDR3 is CSASFDRGFYGYTF. The CDR3 nucleotides are TGCAGTGCTAGTTTCGACAGGGGGTTCTATGGCTACACCTTC.